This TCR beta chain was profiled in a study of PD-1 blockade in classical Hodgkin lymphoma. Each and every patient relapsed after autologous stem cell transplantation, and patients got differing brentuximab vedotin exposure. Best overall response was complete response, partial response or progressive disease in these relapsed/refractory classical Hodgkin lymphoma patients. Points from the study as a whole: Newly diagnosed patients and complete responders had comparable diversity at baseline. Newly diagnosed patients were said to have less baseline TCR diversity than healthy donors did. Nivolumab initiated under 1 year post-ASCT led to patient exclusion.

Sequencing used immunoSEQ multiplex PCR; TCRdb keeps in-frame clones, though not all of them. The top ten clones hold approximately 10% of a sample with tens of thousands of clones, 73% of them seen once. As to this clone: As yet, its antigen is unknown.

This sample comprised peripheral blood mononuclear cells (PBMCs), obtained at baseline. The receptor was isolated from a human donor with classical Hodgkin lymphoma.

In DNA form, the CDR3 reads TGTGCCAGTAGTATATCCCGAACAGCGAACTCTGGAAACACCATATATTTT. This gives the protein CASSISRTANSGNTIYF. The gene calls are TRBV19 and TRBJ1-3; D remains unclear. With 2 bases removed from V and 0 bases from J, the gap between germline ends came to 14 bases. Per germline, CDR1 LNHDA and CDR2 SQIVND (reference sequence). The CDR3 has 17 residues.